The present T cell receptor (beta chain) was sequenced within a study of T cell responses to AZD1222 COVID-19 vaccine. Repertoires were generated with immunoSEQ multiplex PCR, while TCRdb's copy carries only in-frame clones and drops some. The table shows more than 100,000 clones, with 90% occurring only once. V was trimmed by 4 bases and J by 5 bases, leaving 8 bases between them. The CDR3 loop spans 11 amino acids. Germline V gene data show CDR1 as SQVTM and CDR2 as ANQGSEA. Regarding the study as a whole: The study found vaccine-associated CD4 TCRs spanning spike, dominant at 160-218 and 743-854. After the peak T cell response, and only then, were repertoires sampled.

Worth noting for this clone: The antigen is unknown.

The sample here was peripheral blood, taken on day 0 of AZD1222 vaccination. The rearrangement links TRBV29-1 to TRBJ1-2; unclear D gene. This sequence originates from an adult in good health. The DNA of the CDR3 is TGCAGCGTTGGGGAGCAGTATGGCTACACCTTC. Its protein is CSVGEQYGYTF.